These T cell receptor beta chains were read from a single sample in a study of cytomegalovirus exposure and HLA in healthy donors. The table came from immunoSEQ multiplex PCR; TCRdb's copy has only in-frame clones and leaves some out. Of around 180,000 clones in the sample, approximately 84% are singletons; the top ten hold 0.2% to 0.3%. The sequencing input was PBMCs. Every receptor here comes from a boy aged 5-17 years in good health and CMV-seronegative. Both conserved end residues are part of each CDR3.

J | V | CDR3
TRBJ1-6 | TRBV1 | CTSSQDGSSYNSPLHF
TRBJ1-3 | TRBV9 | CASSGTGNTIYF
TRBJ2-1 | TRBV19 | CASTNRVNEQFF
TRBJ2-7 | TRBV2 | CASSGAAGNSYEQYF
TRBJ1-2 | TRBV2 | CASSDWENYGYTF
TRBJ2-7 | TRBV4-2 | CASSQQVTSYEQYF
TRBJ2-7 | TRBV28 | CASSGQGADEQYF
TRBJ2-5 | TRBV28 | CASNEGGQETQYF
TRBJ1-2 | TRBV6-4 | CASSLSPGGVFYGYTF
TRBJ1-5 | TRBV5-6 | CASSLDGALNQPQHF
TRBJ1-2 | TRBV7-3 | CASSPGGTAYGYTF
TRBJ2-3 | TRBV9 | CASSLRPGLAVTRTDTQYF